These 10 T cell receptor beta chains came from one sample sequenced in a study of Ad26.COV2.S vaccination and SARS-CoV-2 variants. Using immunoSEQ multiplex PCR, the repertoire was profiled, and TCRdb retains in-frame clones only, with some absent. Altogether under 400,000 clones are present, around nine tenths being singletons, with the ten largest covering roughly 3.6%. Described treatment: some 20 received Ad26.COV2.S at low or high dose, single or two shots; 5 received placebo; per-sample allocation not given. Repertoires come from day 63 after the first vaccine or placebo injection. The source material was peripheral blood, sampled in a trial of Ad26.COV2.S vaccine versus placebo. These TCRs come from a person aged 18-65 years who received the Ad26.COV2.S COVID-19 vaccine or a placebo.

The V and J genes are TRBV5-4 and TRBJ1-1, with D tentatively TRBD1 (5 bases). V was trimmed by 0 bases and J by 1 base, leaving 7 bases between them. Germline CDR1 is SGHNT and CDR2 is YYREEE (reference sequence). The CDR3 has 14 residues. The CDR3 DNA reads TGTGCCAGCAGCTTGGGTACAGGGAACACTGAAGCTTTCTTT. Its protein product is CASSLGTGNTEAFF. The whole variable domain, filled in from reference TRBV5-4 and TRBJ1-1, reads ETGVTQSPTHLIKTRGQQVTLRCSSQSGHNTVSWYQQALGQGPQFIFQYYREEENGRGNFPPRFSGLQFPNYSSELNVNALELDDSALYLCASSLGTGNTEAFFGQGTRLTVV.

The chain joins TRBV3-1 (or the pseudogene TRBV3-2) to TRBJ2-7; TRBD1 or TRBD2 may be the D gene (6 bases each). Looked up from germline, CDR1 is LGHDT and CDR2 is YNNKEL (reference sequence). The CDR3 spans 15 residues. Trimming took 2 bases from V and 1 from J, leaving 12 bases between them. This chain's CDR3 is CASSQFRGPSYEQYF. CDR3 nucleotide sequence: TGTGCCAGCAGCCAATTCCGGGGGCCTTCCTACGAGCAGTACTTC.

The V gene is TRBV4-3, the J gene TRBJ1-2; 8 bases agree with TRBD1. The CDR3 totals 16 residues. The V gene end was trimmed by 0 bases and the J gene end by 4 bases; junction bases not matched to a gene: 7. CDR1 is LGHNA and CDR2 is YSLEER in the germline V gene. DNA of the CDR3: TGCGCCAGCAGCCAAGAGAGCACGCAGGGGGCCTATGGCTACACCTTC. It translates to CASSQESTQGAYGYTF.

The chain uses TRBV9 and TRBJ1-1, with 8 bases fitting TRBD1. J gave up 1 base and V 3 bases, and 5 bases lay outside the gene matches. Germline loops: CDR1 SGDLS, CDR2 YYNGEE. The CDR3 length is 15 residues. The DNA for the CDR3 is TGTGCCAGCAGCGCCACCGGGACAGGGAACACTGAAGCTTTCTTT. Translation: CASSATGTGNTEAFF.

The chain recombines TRBV19 with TRBJ1-5; D remains ambiguous. Trimming shortened V by 4 bases and J by 5 bases, and 12 bases separated the two germline ends. CDR3 length equals 14 residues. The germline V gene has CDR1 LNHDA and CDR2 SQIVND (reference sequence). CDR3 loop: CASSRTFRDQPQHF. In DNA form, the CDR3 reads TGTGCCAGTAGTAGGACCTTTCGGGATCAGCCCCAGCATTTT.

The genes are TRBV4-3 and TRBJ1-3, with D perhaps TRBD1 (5 bases). CDR3 length equals 17 residues. Trimming pared 0 bases from V and 4 bases from J, leaving 16 bases between. The germline CDR1 and CDR2 sequences are LGHNA and YSLEER. The CDR3 DNA reads as TGCGCCAGCAGCCAAGATGCAATCTCCGGGGGAGGAAACACCATATATTTT. Residues: CASSQDAISGGGNTIYF.

The chain carries TRBV21-1 and TRBJ2-1. TRBV21-1 is a known pseudogene. The CDR3 has 13 amino acids. This CDR3 is CASSTDGYQWQFF. In nucleotides, the CDR3 is TGTGCCAGCAGCACGGACGGGTACCAATGGCAGTTCTTC.

The chain employs TRBV24-1 and TRBJ1-2; D is undetermined. This CDR3 region has 13 residues. V was clipped by 7 bases and J by 8 bases, with 16 bases between them. Germline V lookup: CDR1 KGHDR, CDR2 SFDVKD. The CDR3, as DNA: TGTGCCACCAGCCGTGGGCCCGGGCGAGGCTACACCTTC. The encoded protein is CATSRGPGRGYTF.

The chain recombines TRBV4-2 with TRBJ1-2; TRBD1 is a possible D gene (5 bases). The CDR3 consists of 16 residues. Between the trimmed V and J ends, which lost 2 bases and 7 bases, there was a span of 20 bases. Germline CDR1 is LGHNA and CDR2 is YNFKEQ. CDR3: CASSQYSGTVFGGYTF. The CDR3 coding sequence is TGTGCCAGCAGCCAATACTCCGGGACGGTGTTTGGTGGCTACACCTTC.

In DNA form, the CDR3 reads TGTGCCTGGGCACGTGGCGCGACTAATGAAAAACTGTTTTTT. Translated, it gives CAWARGATNEKLFF. The rearrangement links TRBV30 to TRBJ1-4, with unresolved D. The V end lost 5 bases, the J end lost 2 bases, and 12 bases lay between the germline ends. Germline CDR1 GTSNPN, CDR2 SVGIG (reference sequence). This CDR3 has 14 residues. Combining the CDR3 with reference TRBV30 and TRBJ1-4 gives the whole variable domain SQTIHQWPATLVQPVGSPLSLECTVEGTSNPNLYWYRQAAGRGLQLLFYSVGIGQISSEVPQNLSASRPQDRQFILSSKKLLLSDSGFYLCAWARGATNEKLFFGSGTQLSVL.